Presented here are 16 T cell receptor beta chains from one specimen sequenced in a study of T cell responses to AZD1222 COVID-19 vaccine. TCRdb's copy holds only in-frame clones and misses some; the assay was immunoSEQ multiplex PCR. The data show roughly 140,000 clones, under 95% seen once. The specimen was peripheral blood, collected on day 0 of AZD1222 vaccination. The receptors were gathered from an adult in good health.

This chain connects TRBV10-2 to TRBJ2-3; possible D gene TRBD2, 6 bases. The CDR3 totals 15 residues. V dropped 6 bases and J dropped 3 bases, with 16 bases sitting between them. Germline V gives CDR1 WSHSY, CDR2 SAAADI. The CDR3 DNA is TGCGCCAGCAGCCTTAGCGGCCCACCGACAGATACGCAGTATTTT. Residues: CASSLSGPPTDTQYF.

The CDR3 loop reads CASSMGPPGYTF. In DNA, the CDR3 is TGTGCCAGTAGTATGGGACCTCCAGGCTACACCTTC. V and J are TRBV19 and TRBJ1-2; weak D call: TRBD1 (5 bases). CDR3 length equals 12 residues. Trimming left V 3 bases short and J 8 bases short, with 10 bases between. From germline, CDR1 is LNHDA and CDR2 SQIVND (reference sequence).

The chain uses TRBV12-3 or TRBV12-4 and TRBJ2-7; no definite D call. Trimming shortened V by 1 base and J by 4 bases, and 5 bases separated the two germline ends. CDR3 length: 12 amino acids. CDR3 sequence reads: CASSLEGYEQYF. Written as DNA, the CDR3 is TGTGCCAGCAGTTTAGAGGGATACGAGCAGTACTTC.

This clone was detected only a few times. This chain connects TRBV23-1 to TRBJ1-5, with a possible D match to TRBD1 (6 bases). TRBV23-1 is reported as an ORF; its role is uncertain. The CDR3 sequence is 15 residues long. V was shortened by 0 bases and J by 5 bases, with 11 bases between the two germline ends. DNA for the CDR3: TGCGCCAGCAGTCAATCAAAGGGGGAGGATCAGCCCCAGCATTTT. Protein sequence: CASSQSKGEDQPQHF.

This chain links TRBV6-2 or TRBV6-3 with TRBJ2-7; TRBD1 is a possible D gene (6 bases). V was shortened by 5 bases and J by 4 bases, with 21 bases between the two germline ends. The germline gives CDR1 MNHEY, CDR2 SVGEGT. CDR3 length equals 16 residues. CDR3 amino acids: CASSQTRGPRIYEQYF. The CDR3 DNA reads TGTGCCAGCAGTCAGACCAGGGGACCTAGGATTTACGAGCAGTACTTC.

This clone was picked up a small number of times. CDR3 amino acids: CASSQVRGSNEQFF. In DNA form, the CDR3 reads TGCGCCAGCAGCCAAGTCCGGGGAAGCAATGAGCAGTTCTTC. The chain combines TRBV4-1 with TRBJ2-1; D is perhaps TRBD2 (5 bases). Germline-derived CDR1 and CDR2 are MGHRA and YSYEKL. V shed 1 base and J shed 6 bases, with 10 bases lying between them. The CDR3 runs 14 residues.

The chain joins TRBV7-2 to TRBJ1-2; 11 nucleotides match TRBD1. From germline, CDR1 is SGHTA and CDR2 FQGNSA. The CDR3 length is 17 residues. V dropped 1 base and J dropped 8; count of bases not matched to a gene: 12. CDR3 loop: CASSLGLDRGRRKGYTF. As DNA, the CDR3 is TGTGCCAGCAGCTTAGGATTGGACAGGGGGCGCAGGAAAGGCTACACCTTC. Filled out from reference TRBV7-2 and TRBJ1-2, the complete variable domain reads GAGVSQSPSNKVTEKGKDVELRCDPISGHTALYWYRQSLGQGLEFLIYFQGNSAPDKSGLPSDRFSAERTGGSVSTLTIQRTQQEDSAVYLCASSLGLDRGRRKGYTFGSGTRLTVV.

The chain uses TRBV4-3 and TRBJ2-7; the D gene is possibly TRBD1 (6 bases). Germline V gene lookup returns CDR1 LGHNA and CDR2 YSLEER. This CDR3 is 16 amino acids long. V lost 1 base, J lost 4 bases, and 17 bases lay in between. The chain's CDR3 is CASSQAYRVTRYEQYF. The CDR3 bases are TGCGCCAGCAGCCAAGCCTACAGGGTTACACGTTACGAGCAGTACTTC.

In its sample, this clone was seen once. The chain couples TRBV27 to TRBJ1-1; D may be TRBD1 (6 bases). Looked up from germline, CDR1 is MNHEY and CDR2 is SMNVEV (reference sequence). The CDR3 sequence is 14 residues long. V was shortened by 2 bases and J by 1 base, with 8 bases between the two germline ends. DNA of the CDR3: TGTGCCAGCAGTTTACGGGGGCCGAACACTGAAGCTTTCTTT. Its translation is CASSLRGPNTEAFF.

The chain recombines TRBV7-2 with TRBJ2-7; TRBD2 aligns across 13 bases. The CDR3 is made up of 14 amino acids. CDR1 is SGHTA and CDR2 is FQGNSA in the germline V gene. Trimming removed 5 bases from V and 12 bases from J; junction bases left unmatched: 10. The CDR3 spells CASSHGTSGTTPYF. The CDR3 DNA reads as TGTGCCAGCAGCCACGGGACTAGCGGGACCACCCCGTACTTC. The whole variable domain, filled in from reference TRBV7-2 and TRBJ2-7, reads GAGVSQSPSNKVTEKGKDVELRCDPISGHTALYWYRQSLGQGLEFLIYFQGNSAPDKSGLPSDRFSAERTGGSVSTLTIQRTQQEDSAVYLCASSHGTSGTTPYFGPGTRLTVT.

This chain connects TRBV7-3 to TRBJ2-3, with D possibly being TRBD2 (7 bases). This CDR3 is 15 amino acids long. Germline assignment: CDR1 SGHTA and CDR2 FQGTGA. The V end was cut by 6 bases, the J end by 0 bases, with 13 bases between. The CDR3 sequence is CASSRGDKSTDTQYF. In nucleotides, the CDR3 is TGTGCCAGCAGTCGGGGGGACAAAAGCACAGATACGCAGTATTTT. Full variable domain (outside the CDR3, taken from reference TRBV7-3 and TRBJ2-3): GAGVSQTPSNKVTEKGKYVELRCDPISGHTALYWYRQSLGQGPEFLIYFQGTGAADDSGLPNDRFFAVRPEGSVSTLKIQRTERGDSAVYLCASSRGDKSTDTQYFGPGTRLTVL.

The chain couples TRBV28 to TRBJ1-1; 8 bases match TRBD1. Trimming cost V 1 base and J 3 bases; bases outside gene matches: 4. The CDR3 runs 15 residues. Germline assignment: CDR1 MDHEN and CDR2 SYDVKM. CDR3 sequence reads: CASSLLTGVHTEAFF. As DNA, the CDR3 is TGTGCCAGCAGTTTATTGACAGGGGTGCACACTGAAGCTTTCTTT.

This CDR3 is CASRYNTGELFF. The CDR3 DNA follows: TGTGCCAGCAGATACAACACCGGGGAGCTGTTTTTT. J is TRBJ2-2 and V is TRBV6-2 or TRBV6-3, with unresolved D. Trimming left V 6 bases short and J 2 bases short, with 4 bases between. The length of the CDR3 is 12 residues. Germline lookup yields CDR1 MNHEY and CDR2 SVGEGT.

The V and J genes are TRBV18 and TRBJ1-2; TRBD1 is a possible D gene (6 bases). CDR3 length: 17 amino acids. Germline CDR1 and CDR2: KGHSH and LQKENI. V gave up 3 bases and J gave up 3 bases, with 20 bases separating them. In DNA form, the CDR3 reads TGTGCCAGCTCACCCAACCGACAGGTCCTGGGGGACTATGGCTACACCTTC. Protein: CASSPNRQVLGDYGYTF. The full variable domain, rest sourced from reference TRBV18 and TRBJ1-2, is NAGVMQNPRHLVRRRGQEARLRCSPMKGHSHVYWYRQLPEEGLKFMVYLQKENIIDESGMPKERFSAEFPKEGPSILRIQQVVRGDSAAYFCASSPNRQVLGDYGYTFGSGTRLTVV.

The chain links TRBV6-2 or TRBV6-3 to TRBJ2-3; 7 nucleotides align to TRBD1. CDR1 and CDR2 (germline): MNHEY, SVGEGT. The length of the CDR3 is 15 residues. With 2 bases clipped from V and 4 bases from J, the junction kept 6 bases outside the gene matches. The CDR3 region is CASSYLSDRADTQYF. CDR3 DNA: TGTGCCAGCAGTTACCTCTCCGACAGGGCAGATACGCAGTATTTT.

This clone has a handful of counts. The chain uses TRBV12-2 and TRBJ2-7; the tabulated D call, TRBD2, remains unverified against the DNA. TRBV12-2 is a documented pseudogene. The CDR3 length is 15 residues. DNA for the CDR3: TGTGCAAGTCGCCCCCCCCGGGCCCCGGGGTACGAGCAGTACTTC. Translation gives CASRPPRAPGYEQYF.